Listed below are T cell receptor beta chains from one sample, sequenced in a study of hypomethylating agent response in myelodysplastic syndrome. The repertoire was sequenced with immunoSEQ multiplex PCR; TCRdb's copy has only in-frame clones and lacks some. This sample carries around 4,700 clones, approximately 81% of them seen once, and the ten largest clones take about 25%. This material consisted of bone marrow, taken before or after starting hypomethylating agent treatment for myelodysplastic syndrome (not recorded which). The source is a human donor with myelodysplastic syndrome. CDR3s include the opening cysteine and the closing phenylalanine or tryptophan. A D gene is named only where the DNA matches it firmly. Clone size is not always given. Where it is, it says once, few, many or a class for expanded clones.

clone_size,d_call,v_call,j_call,cdr3_length,cdr3_nt,cdr3_aa
-,-,TRBV28,TRBJ2-7,11,TGTGCCAGCACGGGAACCTACGAGCAGTACTTC,CASTGTYEQYF
-,TRBD2,TRBV6-6,TRBJ2-3,16,TGTGCCACCGACATTGCTAGCGGGTCCCTAGGGGATACGCAGTATTTT,CATDIASGSLGDTQYF
-,-,TRBV5-1,TRBJ1-3,15,TGCGCCAGCAGCTTGGGAACAGGGACGGGAAACACCATATATTTT,CASSLGTGTGNTIYF
-,TRBD1,TRBV5-3,TRBJ2-7,20,TGTGCCAGAAGCTTGGGGACAGGGGTCCACCCTATCTTGAGCTCCTACGAGCAGTACTTC,CARSLGTGVHPILSSYEQYF
-,-,TRBV6-5,TRBJ1-1,16,TGTGCCAGCAGTTACGATGGGTGGGGAATGAACACTGAAGCTTTCTTT,CASSYDGWGMNTEAFF
-,-,TRBV2,TRBJ2-2,15,TGTGCCACCAGCAGGGAGTTAGGGTCCACCGGGGAGCTGTTTTTT,CATSRELGSTGELFF
-,-,TRBV27,TRBJ2-2,16,TGTGCCAGCAGTTTAAGAGGACAACTCAGCACCGGGGAGCTGTTTTTT,CASSLRGQLSTGELFF
few,-,TRBV4-1,TRBJ1-2,14,TGCGCCAGCAGCCAACCGGGGGCTAACTATGGCTACACCTTC,CASSQPGANYGYTF
-,-,TRBV19,TRBJ2-2,15,TGTGCCAGTAGTATTGCCGGGACCAACACCGGGGAGCTGTTTTTT,CASSIAGTNTGELFF
few,-,TRBV4-2,TRBJ1-2,13,TGTGCCAGCAGCCAAGATAGGACAGACGGCTACACCTTC,CASSQDRTDGYTF
-,-,TRBV27,TRBJ2-1,12,TGTGCCAGCAGTTTCTCAGGGGACCGGCCTTTCTTC,CASSFSGDRPFF
-,-,TRBV7-6,TRBJ2-1,13,TGTGCCAGCAGCGTTTTTCGGGGGAGTGAGCAGTTCTTC,CASSVFRGSEQFF
few,-,TRBV19,TRBJ1-2,17,TGTGCCAGTAGTATCTCCCCACTATCGGGAGGGAGGTTTGGCTACACCTTC,CASSISPLSGGRFGYTF
-,-,TRBV4-3,TRBJ1-1,15,TGCGCCAGCAGCATAAGTGTAGTCAGTAACACTGAAGCTTTCTTT,CASSISVVSNTEAFF
-,-,TRBV4-2,TRBJ1-2,16,TGTGCCAGCAGCCAAGATACCACAGCCCCAATGGGTGGCTACACCTTC,CASSQDTTAPMGGYTF
-,TRBD2,TRBV14,TRBJ2-1,15,TGTGCCAGCAGCTCACGCCTAGCGGCTTACAATGAGCAGTTCTTC,CASSSRLAAYNEQFF
-,-,TRBV11-3,TRBJ1-6,15,TGTGCCAGCAAAAACGGTGGAAGCAGAGGTTCACCCCTCCACTTT,CASKNGGSRGSPLHF
-,-,TRBV7-7,TRBJ1-1,13,TGTGCCAGCAGCTTAACAGGGCTGACTGAAGCTTTCTTT,CASSLTGLTEAFF
-,-,TRBV5-1,TRBJ1-1,16,TGCGCCAGCAGCTTGGCCGTCTTTCAGGGGATGACTGAAGCTTTCTTT,CASSLAVFQGMTEAFF
-,-,TRBV14,TRBJ2-5,16,TGTGCCAGCAGCCAAGTAGAGGAGAACCTCCAAGAGACCCAGTACTTC,CASSQVEENLQETQYF
-,-,TRBV5-1,TRBJ2-7,13,TGCGCCAGCAGCTTGGACGGTAGGGTCGAGCAGTACTTC,CASSLDGRVEQYF
-,-,TRBV9,TRBJ1-4,13,TGTGCCAGCAGCAGCCCTTATGATGAAAAACTGTTTTTT,CASSSPYDEKLFF
-,-,TRBV6-5,TRBJ2-6,16,TGTGCCAGCAGTTACTCGAGAGGTCCTGGGGCCAACGTCCTGACTTTC,CASSYSRGPGANVLTF
-,TRBD1,TRBV5-4,TRBJ2-1,15,TGTGCCAGCAGGCTGGGACAGGGGACCTACAATGAGCAGTTCTTC,CASRLGQGTYNEQFF
-,TRBD1,TRBV5-1,TRBJ1-1,15,TGCGCCAGCAGCCCATTCCTGGGACAGTTAAACGAAGCTTTCTTT,CASSPFLGQLNEAFF
-,TRBD2,TRBV4-3,TRBJ2-3,17,TGCGCCAGCAGCCAAGACCGACTAGCGGGAGTTGGAGATACGCAGTATTTT,CASSQDRLAGVGDTQYF
large,-,TRBV6-1,TRBJ2-2,22,TGTGCCAGCAGTGAAGCGGGGGTATGGGGGCCGACGGGACTAAAGAACACCGGGGAGCTGTTTTTT,CASSEAGVWGPTGLKNTGELFF
-,-,TRBV2,TRBJ2-3,15,TGTGCCAGCAGTGACCATAGTATGGGCACAGATACGCAGTATTTT,CASSDHSMGTDTQYF
once,-,TRBV5-1,TRBJ1-2,12,TGCGCCAGTGATAGGGACGGCTATGGCTACACCTTC,CASDRDGYGYTF
-,-,TRBV7-3,TRBJ2-6,13,TGTGCCAGCAGTCTTGATGGGGCCAACGTCCTGACTTTC,CASSLDGANVLTF
-,-,TRBV6-6,TRBJ1-1,13,TGTGCCAGCAGGGACCTAATGAACACTGAAGCTTTCTTT,CASRDLMNTEAFF
-,TRBD2,TRBV5-4,TRBJ2-1,15,TGTGCCAGCACCCCGCGGGAGAGGCGACCGTCCGAGCAGTTCTTC,CASTPRERRPSEQFF
-,-,TRBV5-6,TRBJ1-1,13,TGTGCCAGCAGCTACATCCGTGCGTCTGAAGCTTTCTTT,CASSYIRASEAFF
-,-,TRBV18,TRBJ1-1,13,TGTGCCAGCTCCCAAGCGCGACCCCCTGAAGCTTTCTTT,CASSQARPPEAFF
-,TRBD1,TRBV11-3,TRBJ1-2,15,TGTGCCAGCAGCTTAGCCGGGACAGGACCGTATGGCTACACCTTC,CASSLAGTGPYGYTF
few,-,TRBV7-8,TRBJ2-7,16,TGTGCCAGCAGCCTAGGGGGGGGCTCGACAGGGCCCGAGCAGTACTTC,CASSLGGGSTGPEQYF
few,TRBD1,TRBV7-2,TRBJ2-7,12,TGTGCCAGCAGCCCGGACAGGGGCGAGCAGTACTTC,CASSPDRGEQYF